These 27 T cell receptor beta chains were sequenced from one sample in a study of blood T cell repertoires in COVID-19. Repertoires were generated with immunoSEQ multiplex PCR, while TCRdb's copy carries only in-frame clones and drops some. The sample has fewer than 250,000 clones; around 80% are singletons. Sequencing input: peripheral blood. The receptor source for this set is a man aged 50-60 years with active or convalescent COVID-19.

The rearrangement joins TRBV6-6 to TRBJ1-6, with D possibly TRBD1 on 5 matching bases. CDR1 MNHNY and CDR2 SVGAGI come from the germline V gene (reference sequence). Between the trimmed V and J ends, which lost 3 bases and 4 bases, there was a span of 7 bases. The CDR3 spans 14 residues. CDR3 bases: TGTGCCAGCAGTTATTCAGGGTATAATTCACCCCTCCACTTT. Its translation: CASSYSGYNSPLHF.

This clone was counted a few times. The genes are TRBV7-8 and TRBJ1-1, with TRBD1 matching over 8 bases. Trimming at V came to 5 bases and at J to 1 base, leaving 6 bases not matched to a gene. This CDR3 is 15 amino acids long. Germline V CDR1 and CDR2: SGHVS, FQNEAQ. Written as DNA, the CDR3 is TGTGCCAGCAGCAAAGACAGGGGCGGGAACACTGAAGCTTTCTTT. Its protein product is CASSKDRGGNTEAFF.

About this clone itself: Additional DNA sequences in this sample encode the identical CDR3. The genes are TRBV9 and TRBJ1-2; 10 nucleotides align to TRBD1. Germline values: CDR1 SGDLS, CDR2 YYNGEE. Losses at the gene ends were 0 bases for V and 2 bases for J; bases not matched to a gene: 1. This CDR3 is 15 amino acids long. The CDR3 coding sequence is TGTGCCAGCAGCGTAGCGGGACAGGGGAACTATGGCTACACCTTC. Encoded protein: CASSVAGQGNYGYTF.

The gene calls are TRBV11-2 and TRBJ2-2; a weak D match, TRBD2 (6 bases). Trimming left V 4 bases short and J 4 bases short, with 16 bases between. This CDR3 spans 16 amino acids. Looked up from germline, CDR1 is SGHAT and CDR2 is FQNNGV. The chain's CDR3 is CASSSRVGRSTGELFF. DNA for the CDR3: TGTGCCAGCAGCTCCCGGGTAGGGAGGAGCACCGGGGAGCTGTTTTTT.

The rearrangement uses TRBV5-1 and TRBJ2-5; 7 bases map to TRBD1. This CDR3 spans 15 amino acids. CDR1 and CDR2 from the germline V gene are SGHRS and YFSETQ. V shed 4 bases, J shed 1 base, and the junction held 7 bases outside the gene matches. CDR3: CASSPMGQPQETQYF. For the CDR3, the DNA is TGCGCCAGCAGCCCTATGGGACAGCCCCAAGAGACCCAGTACTTC.

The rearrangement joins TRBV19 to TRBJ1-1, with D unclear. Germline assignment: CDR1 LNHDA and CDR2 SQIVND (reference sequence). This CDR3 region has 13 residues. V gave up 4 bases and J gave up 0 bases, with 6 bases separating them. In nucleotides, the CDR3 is TGTGCCAGTAGTAACCGGTTGAACACTGAAGCTTTCTTT. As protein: CASSNRLNTEAFF. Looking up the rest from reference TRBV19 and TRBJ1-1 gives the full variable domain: DGGITQSPKYLFRKEGQNVTLSCEQNLNHDAMYWYRQDPGQGLRLIYYSQIVNDFQKGDIAEGYSVSREKKESFPLTVTSAQKNPTAFYLCASSNRLNTEAFFGQGTRLTVV.

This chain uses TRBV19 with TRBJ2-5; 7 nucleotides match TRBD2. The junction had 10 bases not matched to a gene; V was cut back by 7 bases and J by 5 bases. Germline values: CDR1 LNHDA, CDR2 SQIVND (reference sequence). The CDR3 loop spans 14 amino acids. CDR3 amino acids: CASMVLGGEETQYF. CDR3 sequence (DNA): TGTGCCAGTATGGTCCTGGGAGGGGAGGAGACCCAGTACTTC.

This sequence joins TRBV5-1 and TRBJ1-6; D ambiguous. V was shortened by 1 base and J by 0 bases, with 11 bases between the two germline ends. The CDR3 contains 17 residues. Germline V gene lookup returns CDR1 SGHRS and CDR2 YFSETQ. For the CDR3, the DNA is TGCGCCAGCAGCTTGTCTATTGGGAGCTCCTATAATTCACCCCTCCACTTT. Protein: CASSLSIGSSYNSPLHF.

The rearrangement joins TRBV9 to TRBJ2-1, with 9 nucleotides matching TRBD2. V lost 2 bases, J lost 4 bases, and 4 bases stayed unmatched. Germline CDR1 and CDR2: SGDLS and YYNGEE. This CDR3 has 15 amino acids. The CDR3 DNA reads TGTGCCAGCAGCGTCCTTAGCGGGAGTTACAATGAGCAGTTCTTC. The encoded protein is CASSVLSGSYNEQFF. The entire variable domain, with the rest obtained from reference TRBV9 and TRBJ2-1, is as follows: DSGVTQTPKHLITATGQRVTLRCSPRSGDLSVYWYQQSLDQGLQFLIQYYNGEERAKGNILERFSAQQFPDLHSELNLSSLELGDSALYFCASSVLSGSYNEQFFGPGTRLTVL.

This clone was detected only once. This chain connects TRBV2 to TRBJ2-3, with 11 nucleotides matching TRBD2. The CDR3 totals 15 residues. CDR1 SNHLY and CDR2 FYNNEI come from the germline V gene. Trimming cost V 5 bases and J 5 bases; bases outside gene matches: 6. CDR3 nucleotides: TGTGCCAGCAGTTATTATAGCGGGGGGGAAGATACGCAGTATTTT. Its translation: CASSYYSGGEDTQYF.

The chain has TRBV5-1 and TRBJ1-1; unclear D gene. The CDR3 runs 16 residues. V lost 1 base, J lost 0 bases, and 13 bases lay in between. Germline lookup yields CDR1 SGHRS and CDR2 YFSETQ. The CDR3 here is CASSLSGSLMNTEAFF. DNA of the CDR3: TGCGCCAGCAGCTTGAGCGGGTCACTTATGAACACTGAAGCTTTCTTT.

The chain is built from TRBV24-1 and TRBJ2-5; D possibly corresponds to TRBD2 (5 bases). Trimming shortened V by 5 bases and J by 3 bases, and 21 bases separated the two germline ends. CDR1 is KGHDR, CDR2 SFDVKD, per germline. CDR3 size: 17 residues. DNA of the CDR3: TGTGCCACCAGTGCCCGAGGGAGCGGACCTCAGGAAGAGACCCAGTACTTC. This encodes CATSARGSGPQEETQYF.

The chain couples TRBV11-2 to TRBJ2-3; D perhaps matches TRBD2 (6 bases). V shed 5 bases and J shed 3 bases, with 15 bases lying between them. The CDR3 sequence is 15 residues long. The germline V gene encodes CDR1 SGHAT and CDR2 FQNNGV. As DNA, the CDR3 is TGTGCCAGCAGCGGGGGGACCGATAGTACAGATACGCAGTATTTT. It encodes CASSGGTDSTDTQYF.

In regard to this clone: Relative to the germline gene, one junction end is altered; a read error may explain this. The CDR3 protein is CASSYSTGAVYNERFF. CDR3 nucleotides: TGTGCCAGCAGTTACTCGACCGGCGCCGTTTACAATGAGCGGTTCTTC. The chain couples TRBV6-5 to TRBJ2-1, with D uncertain. The CDR3 covers 16 residues. CDR1 and CDR2 from the germline V gene are MNHEY and SVGAGI.

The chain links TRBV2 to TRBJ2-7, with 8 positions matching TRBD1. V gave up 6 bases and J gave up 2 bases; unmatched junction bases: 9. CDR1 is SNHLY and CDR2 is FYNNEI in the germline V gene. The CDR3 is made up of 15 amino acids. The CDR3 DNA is TGTGCCAGCAGCGACCGGGACAGGAGCACCTACGAGCAGTACTTC. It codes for CASSDRDRSTYEQYF.

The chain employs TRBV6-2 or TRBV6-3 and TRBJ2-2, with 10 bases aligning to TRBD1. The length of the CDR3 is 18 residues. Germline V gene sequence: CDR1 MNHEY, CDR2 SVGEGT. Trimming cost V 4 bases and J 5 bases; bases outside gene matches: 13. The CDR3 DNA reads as TGTGCCAGCAGTTTCCGACAGGGGGCACCCTGGAGGACCGGGGAGCTGTTTTTT. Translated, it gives CASSFRQGAPWRTGELFF.

The CDR3 region has the DNA TGTGCCAGCAGTTTCACAGGGTCCCCGAACACTGAAGCTTTCTTT. Its translation: CASSFTGSPNTEAFF. The chain is built from TRBV27 and TRBJ1-1, with D possibly TRBD1 on 6 matching bases. This CDR3 spans 15 amino acids. The V and J ends lost 3 bases and 1 base respectively, with 12 bases between them. Germline V gene data show CDR1 as MNHEY and CDR2 as SMNVEV (reference sequence).

CDR3: CASSQVAGANSYEQYF. CDR3 sequence (DNA): TGCGCCAGCAGCCAAGTAGCGGGGGCTAACTCCTACGAGCAGTACTTC. The chain carries TRBV4-1 and TRBJ2-7, with 9 positions matching TRBD2. J lost 0 bases, V lost 1 base, and 4 bases had no gene match. Germline values: CDR1 MGHRA, CDR2 YSYEKL. The CDR3 length is 16 residues.

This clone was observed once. The DNA for the CDR3 is TGTGCCAGCGCGTCCGGGGGGAACTACGAGCAGTACTTC. It is translated as CASASGGNYEQYF. The genes are TRBV3-1 (or the pseudogene TRBV3-2) and TRBJ2-7; 7 nucleotides agree with TRBD2. Germline CDR1 reads LGHDT; CDR2 reads YNNKEL (reference sequence). The V and J ends lost 8 bases and 3 bases, in that order; junction bases with no gene match: 7. The CDR3 runs to 13 residues.

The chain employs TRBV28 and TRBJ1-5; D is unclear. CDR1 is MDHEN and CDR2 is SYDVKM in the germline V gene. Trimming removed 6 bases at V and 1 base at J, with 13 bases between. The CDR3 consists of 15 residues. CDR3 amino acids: CASRQLGRSNQPQHF. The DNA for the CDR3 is TGTGCCAGCAGGCAACTTGGTCGGAGCAATCAGCCCCAGCATTTT. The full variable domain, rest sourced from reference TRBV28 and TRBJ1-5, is DVKVTQSSRYLVKRTGEKVFLECVQDMDHENMFWYRQDPGLGLRLIYFSYDVKMKEKGDIPEGYSVSREKKERFSLILESASTNQTSMYLCASRQLGRSNQPQHFGDGTRLSIL.

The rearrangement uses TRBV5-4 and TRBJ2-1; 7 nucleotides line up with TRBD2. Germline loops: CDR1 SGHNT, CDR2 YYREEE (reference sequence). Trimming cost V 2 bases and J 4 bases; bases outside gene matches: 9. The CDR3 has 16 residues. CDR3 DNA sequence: TGTGCCAGCAGCTTTATTTCAACTAGCGAGTACAATGAGCAGTTCTTC. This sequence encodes CASSFISTSEYNEQFF.

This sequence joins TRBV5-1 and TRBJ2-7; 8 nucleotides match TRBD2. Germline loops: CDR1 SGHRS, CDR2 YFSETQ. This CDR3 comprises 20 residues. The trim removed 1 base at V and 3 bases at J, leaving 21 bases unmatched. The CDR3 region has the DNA TGCGCCAGCAGCTTGTCGCTATTGGGTCCCCGGACTAGCCATATCTACGAGCAGTACTTC. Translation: CASSLSLLGPRTSHIYEQYF. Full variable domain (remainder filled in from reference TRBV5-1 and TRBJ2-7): KAGVTQTPRYLIKTRGQQVTLSCSPISGHRSVSWYQQTPGQGLQFLFEYFSETQRNKGNFPGRFSGRQFSNSRSEMNVSTLELGDSALYLCASSLSLLGPRTSHIYEQYFGPGTRLTVT.

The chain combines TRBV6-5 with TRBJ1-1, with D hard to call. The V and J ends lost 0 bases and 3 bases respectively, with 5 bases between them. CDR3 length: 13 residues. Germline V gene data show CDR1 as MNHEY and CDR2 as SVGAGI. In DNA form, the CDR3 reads TGTGCCAGCAGTTACTCTTACTACACTGAAGCTTTCTTT. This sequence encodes CASSYSYYTEAFF.

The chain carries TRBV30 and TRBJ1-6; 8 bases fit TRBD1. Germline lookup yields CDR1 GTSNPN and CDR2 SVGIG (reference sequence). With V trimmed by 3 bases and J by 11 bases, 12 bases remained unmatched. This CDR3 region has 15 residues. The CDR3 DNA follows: TGTGCCTGGAGGGGAGGGACAGGCCGATGGACACCCCTCCACTTT. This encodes CAWRGGTGRWTPLHF.

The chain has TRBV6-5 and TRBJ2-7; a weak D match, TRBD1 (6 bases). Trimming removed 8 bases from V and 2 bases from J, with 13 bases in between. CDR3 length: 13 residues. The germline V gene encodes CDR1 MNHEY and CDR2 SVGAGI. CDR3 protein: CASGGRQAYEQYF. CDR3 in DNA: TGTGCCAGCGGCGGAAGACAGGCCTACGAGCAGTACTTC.

The CDR3 protein is CASSGGLAQETQYF. The CDR3 DNA reads TGTGCCAGCAGCGGCGGACTAGCACAAGAGACCCAGTACTTC. The rearrangement joins TRBV9 to TRBJ2-5; TRBD2 matches at 8 bases. Losses at the gene ends were 3 bases for V and 2 bases for J; bases not matched to a gene: 3. Germline CDR1 and CDR2: SGDLS and YYNGEE. This CDR3 is built from 14 residues. Full variable domain (rest looked up from reference TRBV9 and TRBJ2-5): DSGVTQTPKHLITATGQRVTLRCSPRSGDLSVYWYQQSLDQGLQFLIQYYNGEERAKGNILERFSAQQFPDLHSELNLSSLELGDSALYFCASSGGLAQETQYFGPGTRLLVL.

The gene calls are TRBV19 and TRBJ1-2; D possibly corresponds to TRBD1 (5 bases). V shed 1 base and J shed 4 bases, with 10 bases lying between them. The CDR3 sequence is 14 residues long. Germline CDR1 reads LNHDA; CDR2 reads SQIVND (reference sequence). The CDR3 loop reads CASSIGPGIYGYTF. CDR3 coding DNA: TGTGCCAGTAGTATAGGGCCAGGGATCTATGGCTACACCTTC.